The rows below give T cell receptor beta chains drawn from one sample of a study of blood T cell repertoires in COVID-19. The protocol was immunoSEQ multiplex PCR, while the TCRdb copy is restricted to in-frame clones and leaves out a portion. The data show about 160,000 clones, 76% seen once. The sequenced material came from peripheral blood. These receptors were collected from a woman older than 75 with acute or convalescent COVID-19. CDR3s include the opening cysteine and the closing phenylalanine or tryptophan. Each record gives: D gene, CDR3 length, J gene, V gene, clone size, CDR3 DNA, CDR3 protein. A D gene is named only where the DNA matches it firmly. The size of a clone is reported for some rows only, either as once, few or many, or as a class for expanded clones.

TRBD1 | 13 | TRBJ2-7 | TRBV12-3/TRBV12-4 | . | TGTGCCAGCAGTGCAGGACAGGGCTACGAGCAGTACTTC | CASSAGQGYEQYF
TRBD1 | 16 | TRBJ2-5 | TRBV9 | . | TGTGCCAGCAGCGTAGCGGGACAGGGGGCAGGGGAGACCCAGTACTTC | CASSVAGQGAGETQYF
. | 15 | TRBJ2-5 | TRBV7-9 | . | TGTGCCAGCAGCCATACCCCGGGAGATTTGGAGACCCAGTACTTC | CASSHTPGDLETQYF
TRBD1 | 15 | TRBJ2-7 | TRBV6-2/TRBV6-3 | . | TGTGCCAGCAGTCGATCCGGGACAGGAACCTACGAGCAGTACTTC | CASSRSGTGTYEQYF
. | 13 | TRBJ1-1 | TRBV18 | medium-sized | TGTGCCAGCTCACCACCGCGTGATACTGAAGCTTTCTTT | CASSPPRDTEAFF
. | 17 | TRBJ2-2 | TRBV7-9 | . | TGTGCCAGCATATACCCGGGCGGACAGTGGGACACCGGGGAGCTGTTTTTT | CASIYPGGQWDTGELFF
. | 11 | TRBJ2-1 | TRBV5-1 | few | TGCGCCAGCAGCAACTCAGGGGAGCAGTTCTTC | CASSNSGEQFF
TRBD1 | 14 | TRBJ1-5 | TRBV5-1 | few | TGCGCCAGCAGCTTGACAGGGGGCGGTCAGCCCCAGCATTTT | CASSLTGGGQPQHF
. | 15 | TRBJ2-1 | TRBV3-1/TRBV3-2 | . | TGTGCCAGCAGCCAACAACCTAGCTCCTACAATGAGCAGTTCTTC | CASSQQPSSYNEQFF
. | 15 | TRBJ1-1 | TRBV5-5 | . | TGTGCCAGCAGCTTTAGCCGACTTCTGAACACTGAAGCTTTCTTT | CASSFSRLLNTEAFF
TRBD1 | 16 | TRBJ1-5 | TRBV27 | . | TGTGCCAGCAGTTTCACCGGGACAGCTTTCGAGCAGCCCCAGCATTTT | CASSFTGTAFEQPQHF
. | 16 | TRBJ1-4 | TRBV19 | . | TGTGCCACCAAGAGACAGGCCCCGGATCCTAATGAAAAACTGTTTTTT | CATKRQAPDPNEKLFF
. | 15 | TRBJ2-3 | TRBV27 | . | TGTGCCAGCAGTCCCTACTCCCCTAGCACAGATACGCAGTATTTT | CASSPYSPSTDTQYF
. | 16 | TRBJ1-2 | TRBV3-1/TRBV3-2 | . | TGTGCCAGCAGCCAAACCCATCGGGGAGGGTTCTATGGCTACACCTTC | CASSQTHRGGFYGYTF
. | 16 | TRBJ1-4 | TRBV3-1/TRBV3-2 | . | TGTGCCAGCAGCCAAGATACACAGGCCCGATATGAAAAACTGTTTTTT | CASSQDTQARYEKLFF
TRBD2 | 17 | TRBJ2-1 | TRBV6-2/TRBV6-3 | . | TGTGCCAGCAGTTTTCTTAGCGGGGGGGCGGTCTACAATGAGCAGTTCTTC | CASSFLSGGAVYNEQFF
TRBD1 | 18 | TRBJ1-1 | TRBV4-1 | . | TGCGCCAGCAGCCAAGATCTGAGTACAGGGGGGAGAAACACTGAAGCTTTCTTT | CASSQDLSTGGRNTEAFF
. | 15 | TRBJ1-1 | TRBV5-4 | . | TGTGCCAGCAGCCCGGCGGAGGGATGGAACACTGAAGCTTTCTTT | CASSPAEGWNTEAFF
TRBD1 | 15 | TRBJ2-7 | TRBV3-1/TRBV3-2 | few | TGTGCCAGCAGCCGGGCCGGGACAGGGGGCTACGAGCAGTACTTC | CASSRAGTGGYEQYF
. | 16 | TRBJ2-6 | TRBV18 | . | TGTGCCAGCTCACCTAGCCAGAACTCTGGGGCCAACGTCCTGACTTTC | CASSPSQNSGANVLTF
. | 16 | TRBJ1-6 | TRBV30 | once | TGTGCCTGGAGTATACCTCGGACAGACGGGAATTCACCCCTCCACTTT | CAWSIPRTDGNSPLHF
TRBD1 | 14 | TRBJ1-1 | TRBV2 | once | TGTGCCAGCAGTGCCCAGACAGGGACCACTGAAGCTTTCTTT | CASSAQTGTTEAFF
. | 15 | TRBJ1-5 | TRBV19 | . | TGTGCCAGTAGTATCTCCAGGGTCGGCAATCAGCCCCAGCATTTT | CASSISRVGNQPQHF
. | 14 | TRBJ1-2 | TRBV29-1 | . | TGCAGCGTTGGAGAGGAGTACTCTAACTATGGCTACACCTTC | CSVGEEYSNYGYTF
TRBD2 | 15 | TRBJ2-3 | TRBV6-1 | . | TGTGCCAGCAGTGAAGGTGGCGGGGGGGCAGATACGCAGTATTTT | CASSEGGGGADTQYF
. | 13 | TRBJ2-2 | TRBV27 | . | TGTGCCAGCAGTCCAGGGAACACCGGGGAGCTGTTTTTT | CASSPGNTGELFF
TRBD1 | 15 | TRBJ1-5 | TRBV19 | . | TGTGCCAGTAGTTCCGAGGGGGCGCATAGTCAGCCCCAGCATTTT | CASSSEGAHSQPQHF
. | 15 | TRBJ1-6 | TRBV7-6 | . | TGTGCCAGCAGCCCGTCGGGAACCTATAATTCACCCCTCCACTTT | CASSPSGTYNSPLHF
TRBD2 | 14 | TRBJ2-5 | TRBV7-9 | . | TGTGCCAGCAACAAAGCGGGGGGGCCTGAGACCCAGTACTTC | CASNKAGGPETQYF
TRBD1 | 16 | TRBJ1-2 | TRBV7-8 | . | TGTGCCAGCAGCTCAAAGGACAGGGGGTCGAGCTATGGCTACACCTTC | CASSSKDRGSSYGYTF
. | 14 | TRBJ2-7 | TRBV7-5 | . | TGTGCCAGAAGCCCCGGGACAGGGCCCTACGAGCAGTACTTC | CARSPGTGPYEQYF
. | 14 | TRBJ1-1 | TRBV4-2 | once | TGTGCCAGCAGCCAAGACCTCTTGAACACTGAAGCTTTCTTT | CASSQDLLNTEAFF
. | 13 | TRBJ2-1 | TRBV2 | . | TGTGCCAGCAGGTCTCAGGTTAGCGGTGAGCAGTTCTTC | CASRSQVSGEQFF
TRBD2 | 15 | TRBJ2-1 | TRBV7-2 | . | TGTGCCAGCAGACAGCGGGGAGGGATCTACAATGAGCAGTTCTTC | CASRQRGGIYNEQFF
. | 13 | TRBJ1-4 | TRBV18 | . | TGTGCCAGCTCACGTGGGACTGGGGAAAAACTGTTTTTT | CASSRGTGEKLFF
. | 15 | TRBJ1-4 | TRBV19 | few | TGTGCCAGCAACGGACGGGGAGCAGTTAATGAAAAACTGTTTTTT | CASNGRGAVNEKLFF
. | 14 | TRBJ2-2 | TRBV6-2/TRBV6-3 | . | TGTGCCAGCAGTTACGGGGCGAACTCCGGGGAGCTGTTTTTT | CASSYGANSGELFF
TRBD2 | 15 | TRBJ2-1 | TRBV25-1 | few | TGTGCCAGCAGTGTTAGCGGGATCTCCTACAATGAGCAGTTCTTC | CASSVSGISYNEQFF
. | 15 | TRBJ2-1 | TRBV13 | . | TGTGCCAGCTTCACCATGGGGACTTTCTACAATGAGCAGTTCTTC | CASFTMGTFYNEQFF
. | 17 | TRBJ1-3 | TRBV2 | . | TGTGCCAGCCATAGGGGAGGTTCTGGGGTTGTCGGAAACACCATATATTTT | CASHRGGSGVVGNTIYF
. | 13 | TRBJ2-3 | TRBV6-1 | . | TGTGCCAGCAGTGAATGGAGGCCAGATACGCAGTATTTT | CASSEWRPDTQYF
. | 14 | TRBJ2-7 | TRBV7-3 | . | TGTGCCAGCAGCTTAGGTCAGAGGTTGGGCGAGCAGTACTTC | CASSLGQRLGEQYF
TRBD2 | 13 | TRBJ2-3 | TRBV6-5 | . | TGTGCCACACGGGGGGGCGGGACAGATACGCAGTATTTT | CATRGGGTDTQYF
. | 13 | TRBJ1-1 | TRBV18 | . | TGTGCCAGCTCAGAGTCTTCTAACACTGAAGCTTTCTTT | CASSESSNTEAFF
. | 16 | TRBJ1-1 | TRBV27 | . | TGTGCCAGCAGCCTCCATCGCAGCGGGATGAACACTGAAGCTTTCTTT | CASSLHRSGMNTEAFF
. | 12 | TRBJ2-7 | TRBV28 | . | TGTGCCAGCAGTTCCGCAGCCTACGAGCAGTACTTC | CASSSAAYEQYF
TRBD1 | 22 | TRBJ1-3 | TRBV7-6 | . | TGTGCCAGCAGCTTAGAAGTACGAAGGGACAGGGGGGGACCGGAGGCTGGAAACACCATATATTTT | CASSLEVRRDRGGPEAGNTIYF
. | 15 | TRBJ2-1 | TRBV7-3 | . | TGTGCCAGCAGCTTAGCGGGATTCAACTACAATGAGCAGTTCTTC | CASSLAGFNYNEQFF
. | 15 | TRBJ1-4 | TRBV18 | . | TGTGCCAGCTCCCCCACGGGTTTATCTGGTGAAAAACTGTTTTTT | CASSPTGLSGEKLFF
. | 13 | TRBJ1-1 | TRBV7-2 | . | TGTGCCAGCAGCTCACAACGAAACACTGAAGCTTTCTTT | CASSSQRNTEAFF
TRBD1 | 14 | TRBJ1-4 | TRBV28 | . | TGTGCCAGCAGTTCGGGACAGGGGGAAGAAAAACTGTTTTTT | CASSSGQGEEKLFF
TRBD1 | 18 | TRBJ1-6 | TRBV6-1 | . | TGTGCCAGCAGTGACCTGGATGCTCGGGACAGATCTAATTCACCCCTCCACTTT | CASSDLDARDRSNSPLHF
TRBD2 | 16 | TRBJ2-7 | TRBV30 | . | TGTGCCTGGAGTTCCTCCGGGCTAGCGGGAATTTACGAGCAGTACTTC | CAWSSSGLAGIYEQYF
. | 12 | TRBJ2-7 | TRBV3-1/TRBV3-2 | . | TGTGCCAGCAGCCAAGGGGGCTTCAAGCAGTACTTC | CASSQGGFKQYF
TRBD1 | 14 | TRBJ2-5 | TRBV4-2 | . | TGTGCCAGCACCCGGGACAGGGGAAGTGAGACCCAGTACTTC | CASTRDRGSETQYF
TRBD1 | 12 | TRBJ1-2 | TRBV3-1/TRBV3-2 | . | TGTGCCAGCGGGGACAGGGCCTATGGCTACACCTTC | CASGDRAYGYTF
. | 14 | TRBJ1-1 | TRBV25-1 | . | TGTGCCAGCAGTCCTCTTCGAGAGAACACTGAAGCTTTCTTT | CASSPLRENTEAFF
. | 12 | TRBJ1-2 | TRBV19 | few | TGTGCCAGTACCTCCGCTAACTATGGCTACACCTTC | CASTSANYGYTF
TRBD1 | 10 | TRBJ2-1 | TRBV29-1 | . | TGCAGCGGATCCGGGACAGGGCAGTTCTTC | CSGSGTGQFF